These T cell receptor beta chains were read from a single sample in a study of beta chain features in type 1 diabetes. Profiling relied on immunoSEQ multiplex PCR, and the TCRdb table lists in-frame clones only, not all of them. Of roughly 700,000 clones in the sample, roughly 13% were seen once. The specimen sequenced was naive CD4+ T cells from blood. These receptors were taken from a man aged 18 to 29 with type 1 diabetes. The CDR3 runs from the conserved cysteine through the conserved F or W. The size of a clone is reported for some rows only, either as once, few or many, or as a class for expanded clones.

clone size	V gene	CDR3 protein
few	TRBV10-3	CAISEEGPYGYTF
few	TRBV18	CASSPPGSQPQHF
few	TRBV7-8	CASSLGLAPDTQYF
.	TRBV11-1	CASRPTGGTDTQYF
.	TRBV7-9	CASTEMGHDRAFF
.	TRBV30	CAWSNEGIDTQYF
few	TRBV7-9	CASVGTGGNQETQYF
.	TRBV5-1	CASSLVSPGETQYF
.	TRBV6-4	CASSDEQGRGDEQFF
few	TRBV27	CASSLRGGDNNEQFF
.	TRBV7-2	CASSLGGGGLETQYF
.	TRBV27	CASSFNGGTDYTF
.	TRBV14	CASSHQHRASTDTQYF
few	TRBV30	CAWSGRNYEQYF
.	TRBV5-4	CASSLGPGVNQETQYF
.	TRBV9	CASSVFDSSSFGNTIYF
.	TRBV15	CATSRQGGEQYF
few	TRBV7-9	CASSPRGFLTDTQYF
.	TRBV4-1	CASTSPGTATDTQYF
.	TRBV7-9	CASSLVLAPTDTQYF
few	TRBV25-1	CASRDRGNTGELFF
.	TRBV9	CASSVGAQGLDTQYF
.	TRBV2	CASSGQATTEAFF
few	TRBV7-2	CASSSPAGTNTGELFF
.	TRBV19	CASRSTGVYEQYF
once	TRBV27	CASSFRPGWVDTEAFF
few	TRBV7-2	CASSQPWGRFSGNTIYF
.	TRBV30	CAWNDRGSYNSPLHF
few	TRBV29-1	CSVDDRGGGNEQFF
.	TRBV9	CASSLNTGELFF
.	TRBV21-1	CASSPPRLARDHEQYF
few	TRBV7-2	CASSLGPTDTIYF
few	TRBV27	CASSGQPSAYEQYF
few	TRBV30	CAWGIGQPGGNTIYF
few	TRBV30	CAWKRYNEQFF
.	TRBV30	CAWRSATGPQHF
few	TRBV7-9	CASSYMNLLPGELFF
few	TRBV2	CASSEALGTLNEQFF
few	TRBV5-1	CASSLLGQTEAFF
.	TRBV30	CAWSSLYNSPLHF
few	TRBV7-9	CASSSAGQSLPIQETQYF